This entry lists 17 T cell receptor beta chains sequenced from one sample in a study of blood T cell repertoires in COVID-19. The table came from immunoSEQ multiplex PCR; TCRdb's copy has only in-frame clones and leaves some out. The sample lists 25,000 to 30,000 clones; 82% were seen once. The sample comprised peripheral blood. The source is a man older than 75 with active or convalescent COVID-19.

The V gene is TRBV2, the J gene TRBJ2-3; 11 nucleotides agree with TRBD2. Germline CDR1 and CDR2: SNHLY and FYNNEI. The junction had 2 bases not matched to a gene; V was cut back by 3 bases and J by 3 bases. The CDR3 spans 15 residues. For the CDR3, the DNA is TGTGCCAGCAGTGACGTAGCGGGGGGGACAGATACGCAGTATTTT. Translated: CASSDVAGGTDTQYF.

CDR3 amino acids: CASSVAGQGQETQYF. CDR3 sequence (DNA): TGTGCCAGCAGCGTAGCGGGACAGGGGCAAGAGACCCAGTACTTC. This rearrangement joins TRBV9 to TRBJ2-5; TRBD1 matches at 10 bases. Trimming at V came to 0 bases and at J to 2 bases, leaving 1 base not matched to a gene. The CDR3 totals 15 residues. Germline V lookup: CDR1 SGDLS, CDR2 YYNGEE.

This sequence joins TRBV27 and TRBJ1-5, with 8 bases fitting TRBD1. V lost 5 bases, J lost 6 bases, and 3 bases stayed unmatched. The CDR3 consists of 13 residues. CDR1 is MNHEY, CDR2 SMNVEV, per germline (reference sequence). In nucleotides, the CDR3 is TGTGCCAGCAGTGGACAGGGATTTCAGCCCCAGCATTTT. This encodes CASSGQGFQPQHF.

The chain employs TRBV9 and TRBJ2-7; TRBD2 matches 10 bases. In germline, CDR1 is SGDLS, CDR2 YYNGEE. The length of the CDR3 is 15 residues. V shed 0 bases, J shed 0 bases, and the junction held 0 bases outside the gene matches. The CDR3 nucleotides read TGTGCCAGCAGCGTAGGGACTAGCGGCTCCTACGAGCAGTACTTC. Translation gives CASSVGTSGSYEQYF.

DNA for the CDR3: TGTGCCAGCTCATTACAGGGCCATAGCAATCAGCCCCAGCATTTT. The encoded protein is CASSLQGHSNQPQHF. V is TRBV18 and J is TRBJ1-5; possible D gene TRBD1, 6 bases. The CDR3 spans 15 residues. V lost 5 bases to trimming and J lost 0 bases, with 11 bases between them. The V gene's germline CDR1 is KGHSH and CDR2 LQKENI.

V and J are TRBV5-1 and TRBJ1-6; 7 nucleotides align to TRBD1. CDR1 is SGHRS and CDR2 is YFSETQ in the germline V gene. The CDR3 extends over 15 amino acids. V was clipped by 4 bases and J by 9 bases; unmatched bases: 10. The CDR3 spells CASSVRTGGSSPLHF. The CDR3 nucleotides read TGCGCCAGCAGCGTGCGGACAGGAGGGAGTTCACCCCTCCACTTT.

The V gene is TRBV5-1, the J gene TRBJ2-5, with 10 positions matching TRBD1. The V gene's germline CDR1 is SGHRS and CDR2 YFSETQ. Unmatched junction bases numbered 11, after V lost 4 bases and J lost 5 bases. The CDR3 length is 16 residues. The CDR3 loop reads CASSTQPGQGTETQYF. CDR3 DNA sequence: TGCGCCAGCAGCACCCAACCGGGACAGGGGACGGAGACCCAGTACTTC.

The chain carries TRBV7-9 and TRBJ2-3; D is unclear. V lost 8 bases and J 0 bases, leaving 9 bases between the germline ends. In germline, CDR1 is SEHNR, CDR2 FQNEAQ (reference sequence). This CDR3 is built from 13 residues. The CDR3 DNA sequence: TGTGCCAGCTGCAGAGGTAGCACAGATACGCAGTATTTT. Its translation: CASCRGSTDTQYF.

The chain employs TRBV12-3 or TRBV12-4 and TRBJ2-7, with D maybe TRBD1 (6 bases). The CDR3 is made up of 12 amino acids. Trimming removed 7 bases at V and 1 base at J, with 8 bases between. The CDR3 reads CASKGVSYEQYF. In DNA, the CDR3 is TGTGCCAGCAAGGGGGTATCCTACGAGCAGTACTTC.

This sequence joins TRBV18 and TRBJ1-1, with 10 bases identical to TRBD1. CDR1 and CDR2 (germline): KGHSH, LQKENI. The CDR3 runs 16 residues. Trimming at V came to 3 bases and at J to 0 bases, leaving 4 bases not matched to a gene. In DNA form, the CDR3 reads TGTGCCAGCTCACCCCGGGACAGGGGTATGAACACTGAAGCTTTCTTT. It is translated as CASSPRDRGMNTEAFF.

The rearrangement joins TRBV9 to TRBJ2-7, with 9 bases fitting TRBD2. This CDR3 has 15 residues. V trimming: 0 bases; J trimming: 2 bases; junction bases outside the gene matches: 3. In germline, CDR1 is SGDLS, CDR2 YYNGEE. CDR3 sequence reads: CASSVGLAGTYEQYF. The CDR3 coding sequence is TGTGCCAGCAGCGTAGGGCTAGCGGGGACCTACGAGCAGTACTTC.

The chain combines TRBV5-1 with TRBJ2-3, with no clear D. The germline gives CDR1 SGHRS, CDR2 YFSETQ. V was shortened by 1 base and J by 4 bases, with 4 bases between the two germline ends. The CDR3 extends over 12 amino acids. In nucleotides, the CDR3 is TGCGCCAGCAGCTTGAACTCAGATACGCAGTATTTT. Protein sequence: CASSLNSDTQYF.

The genes are TRBV19 and TRBJ2-1; 16 bases line up with TRBD2. The V and J ends lost 4 bases and 1 base, in that order; junction bases with no gene match: 7. This CDR3 is 19 amino acids long. From germline, CDR1 is LNHDA and CDR2 SQIVND (reference sequence). The CDR3 coding sequence is TGTGCCAGTAGTAGTCCGGGACTAGCGGGGGGGGCTTCCTACAATGAGCAGTTCTTC. The encoded protein is CASSSPGLAGGASYNEQFF.

This clone has just one count. The chain employs TRBV10-3 and TRBJ2-1, with TRBD2 matching 7 bases. The CDR3 has 15 residues. The germline CDR1 and CDR2 sequences are ENHRY and SYGVKD. The junction had 19 bases not matched to a gene; V was cut back by 11 bases and J by 9 bases. The CDR3 sequence is CAVRSGLGTFSEQFF. The CDR3 DNA reads TGTGCCGTTAGGTCAGGACTAGGGACTTTTAGTGAGCAGTTCTTC.

This chain connects TRBV5-1 to TRBJ1-1; D unclear. V was cut by 4 bases and J by 0 bases, with 7 bases left in between. The CDR3 is made up of 13 amino acids. CDR1 SGHRS and CDR2 YFSETQ come from the germline V gene. The CDR3 loop reads CASSDSLNTEAFF. The CDR3 region has the DNA TGCGCCAGCAGCGATAGCTTGAACACTGAAGCTTTCTTT.

The chain recombines TRBV9 with TRBJ1-3; the match to TRBD1 covers 12 bases. This CDR3 contains 16 residues. V trimming: 0 bases; J trimming: 6 bases; junction bases outside the gene matches: 4. Germline V gene data show CDR1 as SGDLS and CDR2 as YYNGEE. CDR3 bases: TGTGCCAGCAGCGTAGCAGGGACAGGGGGCCAAAACACCATATATTTT. It encodes CASSVAGTGGQNTIYF.

CDR3 region: CASRFWDTNTGELFF. The CDR3 DNA sequence: TGTGCCAGCAGATTCTGGGACACGAACACCGGGGAGCTGTTTTTT. V gene TRBV7-9 combines with J gene TRBJ2-2; a weak D match, TRBD1 (6 bases). Between the trimmed V and J ends, which lost 6 bases and 0 bases, there was a span of 11 bases. CDR1 and CDR2 (germline): SEHNR, FQNEAQ (reference sequence). CDR3 size: 15 residues.